The entry below gives a single T cell receptor (beta chain) sequence along with its context. Its antigen is still unknown. These data are taken from a study of regulatory T cells in long-lasting Graves disease. Study background: Under 3 months of antithyroid drugs had been taken by newly diagnosed Graves' patients.

Points from the study as a whole: For persistent Graves' patients, TCR diversity was lower than for newly diagnosed ones. Sharing of public clonotypes was greater in persistent patients (2,741) than in new patients (966).

Documented time point: newly diagnosed GD, antithyroid drugs for less than 3 months. From PBMCs, RNA was extracted and then used to make the TCR library. This CDR3 region has 16 residues. J lost 8 bases, V lost 1 base, and 9 bases had no gene match. Germline loops: CDR1 MGHRA, CDR2 YSYEKL. Sequencing libraries for TCR beta were prepared with iRepertoire HTBI primers and Arm-PCR of CDR3 regions. TCRdb re-analysed the multiplex PCR reads in MiXCR, keeping a single row per CDR3 protein. Of around 230,000 distinct CDR3 sequences in the sample, 18% were seen once. V and J are TRBV4-1 and TRBJ2-1; TRBD2 agrees at 9 bases. This TCR was recovered from a female donor with Graves disease. The sequencing here drew on peripheral blood mononuclear cells (PBMCs), taken at new diagnosis, from a patient treated with antithyroid drugs. The CDR3 protein is CASSQGASGTRDEQFF. The DNA of the CDR3 is TGCGCCAGCAGCCAAGGAGCTAGCGGGACCCGGGATGAGCAGTTCTTC.